These T cell receptor beta chains were read from a single sample in a study of T cell responses to AZD1222 COVID-19 vaccine. Clones were read by immunoSEQ multiplex PCR, and TCRdb kept only the in-frame ones, dropping some. The sample gives approximately 28,000 clones, approximately 88% of which show up once; approximately 14% is in the top ten. This specimen consisted of peripheral blood, obtained 28 days after the second AZD1222 dose. These receptors all stem from an adult who received the AZD1222 COVID-19 vaccine. Both conserved end residues are part of each CDR3. Fields, in order: V gene, J gene, D gene, clone size, CDR3 protein, CDR3 DNA. The D gene is left open where the match is weak. Size is stated for part of the rows, as once, few or many counts, or as a class when the clone is expanded.

TRBV19	TRBJ1-2	TRBD1	few	CASSEGADYGYTF	TGTGCCAGTAGTGAGGGGGCAGACTATGGCTACACCTTC
TRBV7-9	TRBJ1-2	.	.	CASSPGQRYGYTF	TGTGCCAGCAGCCCGGGGCAGAGATATGGCTACACCTTC
TRBV18	TRBJ1-1	.	.	CASSPPPQDLNTEAFF	TGTGCCAGCTCACCACCCCCACAGGACTTGAACACTGAAGCTTTCTTT
TRBV12-5	TRBJ1-5	.	few	CASGLARDQPQHF	TGTGCTAGTGGTTTGGCGAGGGATCAGCCCCAGCATTTT
TRBV27	TRBJ2-2	.	.	CASSTPNTGELFF	TGTGCCAGCAGTACTCCGAACACCGGGGAGCTGTTTTTT
TRBV7-9	TRBJ1-4	TRBD1	once	CASSQDRVQKLFF	TGTGCCAGCAGCCAGGACAGGGTGCAAAAACTGTTTTTT
TRBV6-5	TRBJ1-4	.	.	CASSPGLTNEKLFF	TGTGCCAGCAGCCCCGGATTGACTAATGAAAAACTGTTTTTT
TRBV10-1	TRBJ1-6	.	.	CASSEVPPLHF	TGCGCCAGCAGTGAAGTCCCACCCCTCCACTTT
TRBV28	TRBJ2-2	TRBD1	.	CASSPRGRGTGELFF	TGTGCCAGCAGCCCTAGGGGGCGCGGCACCGGGGAGCTGTTTTTT
TRBV7-2	TRBJ1-3	TRBD1	.	CASSLLGTGLSYGNTIYF	TGTGCCAGCAGCTTACTAGGGACAGGGTTGTCTTATGGAAACACCATATATTTT
TRBV19	TRBJ2-7	TRBD1	.	CASSGQGEYEQYF	TGTGCCAGTAGTGGACAGGGGGAGTACGAGCAGTACTTC
TRBV5-3	TRBJ1-2	.	.	CARSPTPPGPEFGGYTF	TGTGCCAGAAGCCCCACGCCCCCGGGACCCGAATTTGGTGGCTACACCTTC
TRBV11-1	TRBJ1-1	.	.	CASSLDNLPTSLKLSF	TGTGCCAGCAGCTTAGACAATTTACCGACCTCACTGAAGCTTTCCTTT
TRBV4-1	TRBJ2-2	TRBD1	once	CASSHFHQGADRTGELFF	TGCGCCAGCAGCCACTTCCACCAGGGGGCGGATCGGACCGGGGAGCTGTTTTTT
TRBV5-4	TRBJ1-1	.	.	CASSQGLMNTEAFF	TGTGCCAGCAGCCAGGGACTGATGAACACTGAAGCTTTCTTT
TRBV5-5	TRBJ2-1	TRBD2	.	CASSLAVFGIAGGHEFF	TGTGCCAGCAGCTTGGCAGTTTTTGGCATAGCGGGGGGGCATGAGTTCTTC
TRBV5-1	TRBJ2-7	TRBD1	.	CASSWTPGQGAYEQYF	TGCGCCAGCAGCTGGACTCCGGGACAGGGGGCCTACGAGCAGTACTTC
TRBV25-1	TRBJ2-1	.	.	CASSDQGRGYNEQFF	TGTGCCAGCAGTGACCAGGGTAGAGGCTACAATGAGCAGTTCTTC
TRBV21-1	TRBJ2-7	.	.	CASISLTGLSNREQYF	TGTGCCAGCATCTCTCTCACCGGACTTAGTAACAGGGAGCAGTACTTC
TRBV6-5	TRBJ1-1	TRBD1	few	CASSYSDRRTEAFF	TGTGCCAGCAGTTACTCGGACAGGAGAACTGAAGCTTTCTTT
TRBV6-2/TRBV6-3	TRBJ2-7	.	.	CASSYQEYEQYF	TGTGCCAGCAGTTACCAAGAGTACGAGCAGTACTTC
TRBV4-3	TRBJ2-1	TRBD2	.	CASSQPSGGVNEQFF	TGCGCCAGCAGCCAACCTAGCGGGGGGGTTAATGAGCAGTTCTTC
TRBV25-1	TRBJ1-5	.	few	CASSETGRNQPQHF	TGTGCCAGCAGTGAAACCGGACGCAATCAGCCCCAGCATTTT
TRBV19	TRBJ2-1	.	.	CASSKRHESTEQFF	TGTGCCAGTAGTAAACGACATGAGAGCACTGAGCAGTTCTTC
TRBV4-1	TRBJ2-1	TRBD2	.	CASSQASGGLNNEQFF	TGCGCCAGCAGCCAAGCCAGCGGGGGGCTCAACAATGAGCAGTTCTTC
TRBV7-8	TRBJ2-5	TRBD1	.	CASSVQGASQETQYF	TGTGCCAGCAGCGTTCAGGGGGCATCCCAAGAGACCCAGTACTTC
TRBV7-3	TRBJ1-1	.	once	CASSSRQNTEAFF	TGTGCCAGCAGCTCGCGGCAGAACACTGAAGCTTTCTTT
TRBV27	TRBJ2-7	TRBD2	.	CASSRQRGGVTSYEQYF	TGTGCCAGCAGTCGACAGCGGGGGGGTGTAACCTCCTACGAGCAGTACTTC
TRBV25-1	TRBJ1-2	.	.	CASSDWQAGGGYTF	TGTGCCAGCAGTGATTGGCAGGCCGGTGGTGGCTACACCTTC
TRBV28	TRBJ2-7	TRBD1	.	CASSPPGQVYEQYF	TGTGCCAGCAGTCCCCCGGGACAGGTTTACGAGCAGTACTTC
TRBV5-1	TRBJ1-1	TRBD1	.	CASSFRDSTEAFF	TGCGCCAGCAGCTTTAGGGACAGCACTGAAGCTTTCTTT
TRBV5-8	TRBJ1-2	.	.	CASSGKYRADYGYTF	TGTGCCAGCAGCGGAAAATACAGGGCAGACTATGGCTACACCTTC
TRBV19	TRBJ2-1	TRBD1	few	CASSIAGQGYEQFF	TGTGCCAGTAGTATAGCGGGACAGGGTTATGAGCAGTTCTTC